A selection of T cell receptor beta chains follows, all from one sample in a study of shared clonotypes between healthy human individuals. Sequencing used immunoSEQ multiplex PCR; TCRdb keeps in-frame clones, though not all of them. The table shows 950,000 to 1,100,000 clones, with around three quarters occurring only once. The sample was memory CD4+ T cells from PBMCs. The receptors here all came from a man aged 18 to 29 in good health. Some clones in this sample may be carry-over from other donors' samples. Both conserved end residues are part of each CDR3. Fields, in order: clone size, J gene, V gene, D gene, CDR3 protein, CDR3 DNA. The D gene is left open where the match is weak. Only some rows state a clone size, as once, few, many or a class for expanded clones.

once TRBJ1-2 TRBV7-2 . CASSLGSYGYTF TGTGCCAGCAGCTTGGGATCCTATGGCTACACCTTC
. TRBJ1-1 TRBV5-1 . CASSLEVARGPEAFF TGCGCCAGCAGCTTGGAGGTGGCCCGGGGTCCTGAAGCTTTCTTT
. TRBJ1-5 TRBV30 . CAWGVVGSNQPQHF TGTGCCTGGGGTGTTGTAGGGAGCAATCAGCCCCAGCATTTT
. TRBJ2-1 TRBV6-6 . CASSYRYNEQFF TGTGCCAGCAGTTACAGATACAATGAGCAGTTCTTC
. TRBJ2-4 TRBV4-1 . CASSQDRVPGWNIQYF TGCGCCAGCAGCCAAGATCGGGTTCCAGGGTGGAACATTCAGTATTTC
. TRBJ2-3 TRBV6-5 TRBD2 CASSYSSSGPPQYF TGTGCCAGCAGTTACTCGTCTAGCGGGCCTCCGCAGTATTTT
. TRBJ1-1 TRBV28 . CASSFLGMGTTNTEAFF .
. TRBJ2-1 TRBV19 TRBD2 CASAPASGRKNEQFF TGTGCCAGTGCCCCGGCTAGCGGGAGAAAGAATGAGCAGTTCTTC
. TRBJ1-2 TRBV6-1 . CASSGDLYGYTF TGTGCCAGCAGTGGGGACCTCTATGGCTACACCTTC
. TRBJ2-2 TRBV5-1 . CASSSNTGELFF TGCGCCAGCAGCTCCAACACCGGGGAGCTGTTTTTT
few TRBJ2-1 TRBV6-4 . CASRGMGGEQFF TGTGCCAGCAGAGGAATGGGAGGCGAGCAGTTCTTC
. TRBJ2-7 TRBV7-2 TRBD2 CASSLGLAGINEQYF TGTGCCAGCAGCTTAGGACTAGCGGGAATCAACGAGCAGTACTTC
. TRBJ1-5 TRBV25-1 . CASSPGGVLNQPQHF TGTGCCAGCAGCCCCGGGGGGGTATTGAATCAGCCCCAGCATTTT
. TRBJ2-7 TRBV30 TRBD1 CAWRDRDEQYF TGTGCCTGGAGGGACAGGGACGAGCAGTACTTC
many TRBJ1-1 TRBV11-2 TRBD1 CASSSPTGQGKAFF TGTGCCAGCAGCTCACCAACCGGACAGGGAAAGGCTTTCTTT